This T cell receptor (beta chain) was documented in a study of T cell responses to AZD1222 COVID-19 vaccine. TCRdb keeps only in-frame clones here, not all; method: immunoSEQ multiplex PCR. The data show more than 95,000 clones, with about 91% seen just once and around a tenth held by the top ten. Study findings and constraints: Unmutated variant regions are reportedly targeted by nearly half of spike-specific TCRs.

This CDR3 contains 14 residues. With 1 base removed from V and 6 bases from J, the gap between germline ends came to 12 bases. Germline loops: CDR1 SGHNT, CDR2 YYREEE (reference sequence). On this clone: Its antigen is still unknown.

This sequence was found in an adult in good health. The rearrangement links TRBV5-4 to TRBJ2-3; no reliable D call. Sample: peripheral blood, taken on day 0 of AZD1222 vaccination. This CDR3 reads CASSLRSNSDTQYF. The CDR3 DNA reads as TGTGCCAGCAGCTTGAGGAGTAACTCCGATACGCAGTATTTT. Filled out from reference TRBV5-4 and TRBJ2-3, the complete variable domain reads ETGVTQSPTHLIKTRGQQVTLRCSSQSGHNTVSWYQQALGQGPQFIFQYYREEENGRGNFPPRFSGLQFPNYSSELNVNALELDDSALYLCASSLRSNSDTQYFGPGTRLTVL.